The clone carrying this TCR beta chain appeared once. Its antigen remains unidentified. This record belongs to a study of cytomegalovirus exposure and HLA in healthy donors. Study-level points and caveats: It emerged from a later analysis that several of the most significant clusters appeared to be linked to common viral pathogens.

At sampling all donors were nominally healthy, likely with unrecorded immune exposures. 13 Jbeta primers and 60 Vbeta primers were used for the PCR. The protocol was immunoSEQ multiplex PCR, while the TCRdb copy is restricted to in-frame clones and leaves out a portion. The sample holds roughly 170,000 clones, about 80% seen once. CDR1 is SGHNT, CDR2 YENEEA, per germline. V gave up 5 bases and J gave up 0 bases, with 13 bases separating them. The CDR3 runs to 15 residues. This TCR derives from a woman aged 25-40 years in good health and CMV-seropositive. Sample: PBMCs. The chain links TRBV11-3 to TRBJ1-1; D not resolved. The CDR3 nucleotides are TGTGCCAGCAGCAGACTTGGAGTTATGAACACTGAAGCTTTCTTT. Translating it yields CASSRLGVMNTEAFF.